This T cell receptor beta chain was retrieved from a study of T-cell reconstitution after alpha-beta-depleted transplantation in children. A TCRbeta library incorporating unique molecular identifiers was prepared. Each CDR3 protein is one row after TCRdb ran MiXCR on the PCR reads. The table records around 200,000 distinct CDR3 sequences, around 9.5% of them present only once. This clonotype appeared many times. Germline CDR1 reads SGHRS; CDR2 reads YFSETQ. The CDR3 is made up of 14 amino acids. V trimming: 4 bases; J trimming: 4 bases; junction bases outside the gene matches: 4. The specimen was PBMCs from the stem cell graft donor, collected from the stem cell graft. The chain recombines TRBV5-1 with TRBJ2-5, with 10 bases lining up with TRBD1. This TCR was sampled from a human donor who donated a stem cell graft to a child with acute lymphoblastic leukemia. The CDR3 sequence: CASSPRTGGETQYF. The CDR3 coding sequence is TGCGCCAGCAGCCCTCGGACAGGGGGAGAGACCCAGTACTTC.